One sample yielded the 31 T cell receptor beta chains listed below, sequenced in a study of cytomegalovirus exposure and HLA in healthy donors. Some clones are missing from TCRdb's copy, which holds only in-frame ones; the method was immunoSEQ multiplex PCR. Here the sample spans roughly 200,000 clones, around 82% being singletons. The specimen sequenced was PBMCs. The origin of the receptors is a woman in her late teens or twenties in good health and CMV-seropositive.

The V call is TRBV5-6, the J call TRBJ2-5; 9 bases fit TRBD1. Germline-derived CDR1 and CDR2 are SGHDT and YYEEEE. The CDR3 sequence is 14 residues long. With V trimmed by 4 bases and J by 5 bases, 6 bases remained unmatched. The DNA of the CDR3 is TGTGCCAGCAGCCGGACAGGGGACCGGGAGACCCAGTACTTC. Its protein is CASSRTGDRETQYF.

V usage is TRBV7-2 and J usage is TRBJ1-2; 7 bases agree with TRBD1. The CDR3 spans 15 residues. Germline CDR1 is SGHTA and CDR2 is FQGNSA. The ends lost 10 bases at V and 1 base at J; junction bases unmatched: 12. The CDR3 sequence: CATILTGAHNYGYTF. DNA of the CDR3: TGTGCCACCATATTAACAGGGGCACATAACTATGGCTACACCTTC.

This clone has only one observation. The chain combines TRBV6-1 with TRBJ2-7; tentative D call: TRBD2 (5 bases). The V end lost 6 bases, the J end lost 0 bases, and 15 bases lay between the germline ends. Germline V CDR1 and CDR2: MNHNS, SASEGT. The CDR3 spans 15 residues. CDR3 DNA: TGTGCCAGCAGCAATGACTGGGAGAGCTCCTACGAGCAGTACTTC. Its translation is CASSNDWESSYEQYF.

This chain joins TRBV5-4 and TRBJ2-5; TRBD1 agrees at 9 bases. Unmatched junction bases numbered 7, after V lost 4 bases and J lost 3 bases. This CDR3 is built from 15 residues. Looked up from germline, CDR1 is SGHNT and CDR2 is YYREEE (reference sequence). The CDR3 DNA sequence: TGTGCCAGCAGCCGCCCGGGACAGGGAGAAGAGACCCAGTACTTC. Translation: CASSRPGQGEETQYF.

The V and J genes are TRBV9 and TRBJ2-7; D may be TRBD2 (5 bases). Trimming pared 1 base from V and 4 bases from J, leaving 15 bases between. Germline V gene data show CDR1 as SGDLS and CDR2 as YYNGEE. The CDR3 length is 15 residues. CDR3 sequence: CASSVQTSGVYEQYF. The CDR3, as DNA: TGTGCCAGCAGCGTACAGACCTCCGGGGTATACGAGCAGTACTTC. The full variable domain, in which reference TRBV9 and TRBJ2-7 provide the parts outside the CDR3, is DSGVTQTPKHLITATGQRVTLRCSPRSGDLSVYWYQQSLDQGLQFLIQYYNGEERAKGNILERFSAQQFPDLHSELNLSSLELGDSALYFCASSVQTSGVYEQYFGPGTRLTVT.

For the CDR3, the DNA is TGTGCCAGCAACCCAACCAATGGCGGGGGGGCTGGGGAGCTGTTTTTT. Amino acid sequence: CASNPTNGGGAGELFF. This chain joins TRBV11-2 and TRBJ2-2, with 9 bases aligning to TRBD2. This CDR3 spans 16 amino acids. V trimming: 7 bases; J trimming: 8 bases; junction bases outside the gene matches: 14. Germline CDR1 reads SGHAT; CDR2 reads FQNNGV.

A single count supports this clone. The chain has TRBV19 and TRBJ2-7; possibly TRBD1 for D (6 bases). Germline V gene lookup returns CDR1 LNHDA and CDR2 SQIVND (reference sequence). V lost 9 bases and J 10 bases, leaving 16 bases between the germline ends. This CDR3 spans 11 amino acids. For the CDR3, the DNA is TGTGCCAGCAGAAGGGACACCCGACAGTACTTC. It yields the protein CASRRDTRQYF.

CDR3: CASSDNRVRYNEQFF. CDR3 coding DNA: TGTGCCAGCAGTGATAACAGGGTCCGCTACAATGAGCAGTTCTTC. The chain joins TRBV6-1 to TRBJ2-1; D possibly corresponds to TRBD1 (6 bases). Deletions cut 3 bases from V and 3 bases from J, with 12 bases between. Germline-derived CDR1 and CDR2 are MNHNS and SASEGT. The CDR3 is 15 amino acids.

The V call is TRBV18, the J call TRBJ2-7; 8 bases line up with TRBD2. Germline V gene sequence: CDR1 KGHSH, CDR2 LQKENI. V gave up 3 bases and J gave up 3 bases; unmatched junction bases: 4. The CDR3 is 14 amino acids. The CDR3 loop reads CASSPGLGVYEQYF. DNA for the CDR3: TGTGCCAGCTCACCGGGACTAGGTGTCTACGAGCAGTACTTC.

V is TRBV7-9 and J is TRBJ1-1; maybe TRBD1 (6 bases). The V end lost 5 bases, the J end lost 0 bases, and 16 bases lay between the germline ends. Germline V lookup: CDR1 SEHNR, CDR2 FQNEAQ (reference sequence). The CDR3 totals 16 residues. The CDR3 region has the DNA TGTGCCAGCAGCGAGGACAGCCAGGACCTGAACACTGAAGCTTTCTTT. This gives the protein CASSEDSQDLNTEAFF.

This chain uses TRBV6-1 with TRBJ2-2; D not resolved. The V gene's germline CDR1 is MNHNS and CDR2 SASEGT. The CDR3 has 13 residues. Trimming took 2 bases from V and 3 from J, leaving 4 bases between them. CDR3 DNA sequence: TGTGCCAGCAGTGAAATATACACCGGGGAGCTGTTTTTT. Encoded protein: CASSEIYTGELFF.

This chain uses TRBV29-1 with TRBJ1-2; maybe TRBD1 (5 bases). Germline V gene sequence: CDR1 SQVTM, CDR2 ANQGSEA. Trimming shortened V by 5 bases and J by 8 bases, and 18 bases separated the two germline ends. The CDR3 is 13 residues long. The CDR3 sequence: CSVIRGINRGYTF. The DNA for the CDR3 is TGCAGCGTTATACGGGGGATAAATAGGGGCTACACCTTC.

This clone was detected once. V is TRBV9 and J is TRBJ1-5, with D possibly being TRBD1 (5 bases). Germline V gene data show CDR1 as SGDLS and CDR2 as YYNGEE. V was trimmed by 0 bases and J by 6 bases, leaving 13 bases between them. The CDR3 totals 15 residues. The DNA of the CDR3 is TGTGCCAGCAGCGTAGGTTCAGGGTTAGGTCAGCCCCAGCATTTT. This codes for CASSVGSGLGQPQHF.

The chain's CDR3 is CATQGQQNTEAFF. The CDR3 DNA follows: TGTGCCACCCAGGGGCAGCAGAACACTGAAGCTTTCTTT. This chain links TRBV18 with TRBJ1-1, with D possibly TRBD1 on 6 matching bases. The CDR3 totals 13 residues. Trimming shortened V by 10 bases and J by 1 base, and 13 bases separated the two germline ends. The V gene's germline CDR1 is KGHSH and CDR2 LQKENI.

The count of this clone is one. The rearrangement links TRBV10-3 to TRBJ2-1, with 8 nucleotides matching TRBD2. J was trimmed by 4 bases and V by 11 bases; bases with no gene match: 4. This CDR3 comprises 12 residues. The V gene's germline CDR1 is ENHRY and CDR2 SYGVKD. DNA for the CDR3: TGTGCCTCGGGGGGGGATTACAATGAGCAGTTCTTC. Translating gives CASGGDYNEQFF.

The rearrangement uses TRBV19 and TRBJ1-4, with TRBD1 matching over 8 bases. The CDR3 is 16 residues long. V lost 1 base to trimming and J lost 3 bases; unmatched junction nucleotides: 4. Germline V gives CDR1 LNHDA, CDR2 SQIVND (reference sequence). Here the CDR3 reads CASSIAPGGSNEKLFF. The CDR3 DNA is TGTGCCAGTAGTATAGCCCCAGGGGGCTCTAATGAAAAACTGTTTTTT.

V usage is TRBV28 and J usage is TRBJ1-1; the D is unclear. V dropped 7 bases and J dropped 8 bases, with 20 bases sitting between them. There are 14 residues in the CDR3. Germline CDR1 is MDHEN and CDR2 is SYDVKM. The CDR3 sequence is CASKPLGAVLEAFF. As DNA, the CDR3 is TGTGCCAGCAAACCCCTCGGAGCAGTGTTAGAAGCTTTCTTT.

The gene calls are TRBV27 and TRBJ2-5; possible D gene TRBD2, 7 bases. This CDR3 is built from 18 residues. V lost 2 bases, J lost 1 base, and 20 bases lay in between. Germline CDR1 is MNHEY and CDR2 is SMNVEV (reference sequence). The CDR3 DNA sequence: TGTGCCAGCAGTTTAAGGGGGTTGGGGGGGGGATTCCAAGAGACCCAGTACTTC. It is translated as CASSLRGLGGGFQETQYF.

The chain is built from TRBV5-4 and TRBJ2-1, with 11 nucleotides matching TRBD2. Trimming at V came to 2 bases and at J to 5 bases, leaving 3 bases not matched to a gene. Germline CDR1 reads SGHNT; CDR2 reads YYREEE (reference sequence). The CDR3 is made up of 15 amino acids. CDR3 bases: TGTGCCAGCAGCTTTGGGACTAGCGGACACAATGAGCAGTTCTTC. Encoded protein: CASSFGTSGHNEQFF.

The J gene is TRBJ1-1, the V gene TRBV5-1, with a weak D call TRBD1 (5 bases). Germline V gene data show CDR1 as SGHRS and CDR2 as YFSETQ. V was clipped by 3 bases and J by 11 bases, with 26 bases between them. The CDR3 loop spans 16 amino acids. Here the CDR3 DNA reads TGCGCCAGCAGCTGGGACCCACCCGGGACTCCCGGAGGGGCTTTCTTT. This encodes CASSWDPPGTPGGAFF.

The chain joins TRBV5-4 to TRBJ1-4, with a tentative D call TRBD1 (5 bases). The V gene's germline CDR1 is SGHNT and CDR2 YYREEE (reference sequence). V was cut by 5 bases and J by 4 bases, with 12 bases left in between. The CDR3 length is 14 residues. CDR3 sequence reads: CASSGGIGNEKLFF. Here the CDR3 DNA reads TGTGCCAGCAGTGGGGGGATCGGTAATGAAAAACTGTTTTTT.

This rearrangement joins TRBV6-5 to TRBJ2-5, with TRBD2 matching over 12 bases. There are 16 residues in the CDR3. The junction had 6 bases not matched to a gene; V was cut back by 0 bases and J by 7 bases. Germline V gene data show CDR1 as MNHEY and CDR2 as SVGAGI. CDR3 sequence: CASSYSGLAGSATQYF. Here the CDR3 DNA reads TGTGCCAGCAGTTACTCAGGACTAGCGGGGTCCGCGACCCAGTACTTC.

The rearrangement uses TRBV4-3 and TRBJ2-1; weak D call: TRBD2 (5 bases). The V end was cut by 4 bases, the J end by 5 bases, with 12 bases between. Per the germline V gene, CDR1 is LGHNA and CDR2 is YSLEER. CDR3 length: 14 residues. CDR3 residues: CASSRGLYHNEQFF. The CDR3 nucleotides read TGCGCCAGCAGCCGAGGACTGTACCACAATGAGCAGTTCTTC.

The gene calls are TRBV29-1 and TRBJ2-7; tentative D call: TRBD2 (5 bases). Germline V gives CDR1 SQVTM, CDR2 ANQGSEA. The CDR3 extends over 14 amino acids. V lost 1 base and J 0 bases, leaving 10 bases between the germline ends. CDR3 residues: CSVEVTTSSYEQYF. The CDR3, as DNA: TGCAGCGTTGAAGTAACCACTAGCTCCTACGAGCAGTACTTC.

This CDR3 reads CASSQEGQPRSGNTIYF. Here the CDR3 DNA reads TGCGCCAGCAGCCAAGAGGGACAGCCGCGCTCTGGAAACACCATATATTTT. The V and J genes are TRBV4-1 and TRBJ1-3; 7 positions agree with TRBD1. With V trimmed by 0 bases and J by 0 bases, 5 bases remained unmatched. The CDR3 loop spans 17 amino acids. CDR1 is MGHRA, CDR2 YSYEKL, per germline.

This clone was recorded a few times. This chain connects TRBV6-1 to TRBJ1-1, with D unclear. The CDR3 has 12 residues. Trimming shortened V by 2 bases and J by 7 bases, and 8 bases separated the two germline ends. Germline CDR1 reads MNHNS; CDR2 reads SASEGT. This chain's CDR3 is CASSEFWSEAFF. CDR3 nucleotides: TGTGCCAGCAGTGAATTCTGGAGTGAAGCTTTCTTT.

The chain uses TRBV5-4 and TRBJ1-1; D may be TRBD1 (5 bases). CDR1 is SGHNT, CDR2 YYREEE, per germline (reference sequence). This CDR3 has 12 amino acids. The V end lost 5 bases, the J end lost 4 bases, and 9 bases lay between the germline ends. The CDR3 nucleotides are TGTGCCAGCAGGCGGACACCCACTGAAGCTTTCTTT. Amino acids: CASRRTPTEAFF.

J is TRBJ1-4 and V is TRBV2; 9 bases are a match to TRBD1. Germline V gives CDR1 SNHLY, CDR2 FYNNEI. The CDR3 sequence is 13 residues long. V gave up 5 bases and J gave up 8 bases; unmatched junction bases: 3. The CDR3 coding sequence is TGTGCCAGCAGTCCGACAGGGGGAGAAAAACTGTTTTTT. Its translation is CASSPTGGEKLFF.

The chain employs TRBV2 and TRBJ2-3, with no clear D. The germline CDR1 and CDR2 sequences are SNHLY and FYNNEI. The V gene lost 5 bases and the J gene lost 4 bases, with 7 bases spanning the gap. This CDR3 comprises 12 residues. The CDR3 DNA is TGTGCCAGCAGTCCCCGCGCAGATACGCAGTATTTT. Protein product: CASSPRADTQYF.

The V and J genes are TRBV14 and TRBJ2-7; 8 bases map to TRBD1. From germline, CDR1 is SGHDN and CDR2 FVKESK. The junction had 9 bases not matched to a gene; V was cut back by 6 bases and J by 2 bases. The CDR3 has 15 residues. The chain's CDR3 is CASSMDRASPYEQYF. The CDR3, as DNA: TGTGCCAGCAGTATGGACAGGGCATCCCCCTACGAGCAGTACTTC.

This clone has a single count. The J gene is TRBJ1-5, the V gene TRBV7-2, with 7 bases matching TRBD1. The CDR3 is 15 amino acids. Germline lookup yields CDR1 SGHTA and CDR2 FQGNSA. The V segment lost 4 bases and the J segment 2 bases; nucleotides outside the gene matches: 5. The CDR3 spells CASSSTGTGNQPQHF. DNA of the CDR3: TGTGCCAGCAGCTCGACAGGGACTGGCAATCAGCCCCAGCATTTT. Drawing the rest from reference TRBV7-2 and TRBJ1-5, the complete variable domain is GAGVSQSPSNKVTEKGKDVELRCDPISGHTALYWYRQSLGQGLEFLIYFQGNSAPDKSGLPSDRFSAERTGGSVSTLTIQRTQQEDSAVYLCASSSTGTGNQPQHFGDGTRLSIL.